The clone carrying this T cell receptor beta chain came up a few times. Its matching antigen is unknown. Germline assignment: CDR1 PRHDT and CDR2 FYEKMQ (reference sequence). V shed 5 bases and J 5 bases; nucleotides not matched to a gene: 7. The CDR3 sequence is 14 residues long. These data originate in a study of CD8 T cells in ankylosing spondylitis. TCRdb used MiXCR to reprocess the 5' RACE reads, holding one entry per CDR3 protein. The sample has around 280,000 distinct CDR3 sequences; 20% are singletons. Findings of the study overall: Seemingly distinctive of ankylosing spondylitis blood was a TCR beta motif formed by eight highly homologous variants.

Sequencing was done on a sample of blood, either unsorted or a sorted T cell fraction (not recorded which). V and J are TRBV13 and TRBJ2-5; 8 bases map to TRBD1. The sequence came from a male donor with ankylosing spondylitis or in good health (not recorded which). CDR3 bases: TGTGCCAGCAGCCCAGCGACAGGGGAGGAGACCCAGTACTTC. This translates into CASSPATGEETQYF.